The TCR beta chain described here comes from a study of beta chain features in type 1 diabetes. Regarding the study as a whole: The naive, central memory and Treg TCRB repertoires showed an apparent similarity that was greater among patients than among healthy donors. VDJ junctions sequenced from type 1 diabetes patients showed fewer insertions and more deletions.

In this sample, this clone turned up a few times. Its specificity is not known. The authors reverse transcribed all of the isolated RNA, so sequencing captured expressed TCRB transcripts. Method: immunoSEQ multiplex PCR; TCRdb's copy keeps in-frame clones and lacks some. The sample includes about 360,000 clones, around 12% of them seen just once. CD4+ naive, central memory, regulatory and stem cell-like memory cells were sorted via CD45RO/CCR7/CD25/CD127/CD95/CD27. All sorted populations exceeded 95% purity. This CDR3 region has 13 residues. Trimming took 5 bases from V and 8 from J, leaving 13 bases between them. CDR1 is KGHSH and CDR2 is LQKENI in the germline V gene.

Specimen: naive CD4+ T cells from blood. V and J are TRBV18 and TRBJ2-1; maybe TRBD1 (6 bases). This clonotype was sampled from a man between 18 and 29 years old in good health. CDR3: CASSADRTHEQFF. The CDR3 coding sequence is TGTGCCAGCTCAGCTGACAGGACGCATGAGCAGTTCTTC.